This entry concerns a single TCR beta chain. The antigen is undetermined. The sample belongs to a study of breast tumors, draining lymph nodes, adjacent tissues. The junction had 3 bases not matched to a gene; V was cut back by 4 bases and J by 2 bases. Germline V gene lookup returns CDR1 DFQATT and CDR2 SNEGSKA (reference sequence). The CDR3 spans 14 residues. TCRdb reprocessed the multiplex PCR reads with MiXCR, giving one entry per CDR3 protein. The table lists around 50,000 distinct CDR3 sequences, about 23% of them singletons. Study results and caveats: Tumor repertoires ranked between lymph nodes and nontumor tissue in diversity, with V and J gene preferences. Data fit most tumor T cells coming from lymph node, expanding in tumor.

Sequencing was performed on breast tumor tissue. The receptor comes from a female donor with breast cancer. Some clones in this sample may be carry-over from other donors' samples. V and J are TRBV20-1 and TRBJ2-5, with 11 bases fitting TRBD2. The CDR3 coding sequence is TGCAGTGCTAATAGACTAGCGGGACAAGAGACCCAGTACTTC. Residues: CSANRLAGQETQYF.